This TCR beta chain was sequenced in a study of cytomegalovirus exposure and HLA in healthy donors. This CDR3 contains 13 residues. Between the trimmed V and J ends, which lost 7 bases and 6 bases, there was a span of 14 bases. From germline, CDR1 is MNHEY and CDR2 SMNVEV (reference sequence). General study points: Donors belonging to an Asian-associated ancestry cluster reportedly showed fewer N-insertions in productive TCRs than the 666-donor mean, according to what a later analysis found. TCR beta V- and J-gene trimming was later associated with a missense DCLRE1C variant.

This clone has just one count. Its specificity is not known. PCR employed 60 Vbeta and 13 Jbeta primers. The repertoire was sequenced with immunoSEQ multiplex PCR; TCRdb's copy has only in-frame clones and lacks some. This table holds nearly 200,000 clones, approximately 80% found once. The rearrangement joins TRBV27 to TRBJ2-3, with D tentatively TRBD2 (5 bases). The clonotype comes from a boy younger than 10 in good health and CMV-seronegative. The sequencing input was PBMCs. CDR3 sequence (DNA): TGTGCCAGCACGCGGGCAGGCGCGGATACGCAGTATTTT. Protein: CASTRAGADTQYF.